This T cell receptor beta chain is from a study of chemoradiotherapy in HPV16-positive cancers (dated by TCRdb to between 2021 and 2024). In terms of the full investigation: Candidate HPV-specific T-cell clones and common TCR motifs were defined by functional T-cell assays performed on cells from two HPV16-positive patients. The study asked whether T-cell immunity against the HPV oncoproteins E6 and E7 changes during chemoradiotherapy and whether it affects survival. The candidate HPV-specific TCRs and motifs were then tracked in TCR repertoires from under 100 patients with HPV-related cancers. Study-wide findings and limitations: In HPV16-positive patients, expansion of HPV-responsive T cells during chemoradiotherapy was found to be associated with improved recurrence-free survival. Expansion of candidate HPV-specific clones and E7-related TCR motifs was observed in the tumor microenvironment during treatment, whereas no such expansion was observed for non-HPV-specific T cells. The functional definition of HPV-specific T cells came from only a couple of HPV16-positive patients, and the survival association was reported for HPV16-positive patients.

Library preparation used the immunoSEQ multiplex PCR assay. As stored in TCRdb, this immuneACCESS dataset retains in-frame rearrangements with V and J assigned. A fraction of the clones does not appear; measured against another copy, unresolved V genes explain less than half of the discrepancy, and the remainder lacks a known reason. Within this sample are under 10,000 clones, with about 79% of them counted one time only. The top ten clonotypes cover over 8% of the sample. V was cut back by 6 bases and J by 6 bases, leaving a gap of 16 bases between them. From a lookup of the germline V gene, CDR1 and CDR2 are MGHRA and YSYEKL. The CDR3 has 14 amino acids, counting the end cysteine and phenylalanine. This entry keeps only the CDR3 DNA: 42 bases, framed from base 1. Because repertoires were sampled repeatedly during chemoradiotherapy, clonal expansion in the tumor microenvironment could be followed.

In the case of this clone: Its antigen is currently not known. No base qualities exist here, and no much larger clone lies one base off it.

The sample was taken from a patient who underwent chemoradiotherapy. This sequence was found in a human donor with HPV-associated anogenital cancer. The chain is made from TRBV4-1 and TRBJ2-3; the D gene cannot be resolved beyond TRBD1 or TRBD2, each matching 5 bases. The DNA sequence is TGCGCCAGCAGGCCGGGACCGGCGGCGGATACGCAGTATTTT. The translation is CASRPGPAADTQYF.